The 14 T cell receptor beta chains listed next were all sequenced from one sample in a study of response to subunit inactivated influenza vaccine. TCRdb re-called the RT-PCR reads with MiXCR, one entry per CDR3 protein. The sample consists of 650,000 to 800,000 distinct CDR3 sequences, approximately 15% of them appearing once. The sample was PBMCs from blood, taken 14 to 15 days before vaccination. The receptors come from a man over 45 who received an inactivated influenza vaccine.

The chain recombines TRBV3-1 with TRBJ1-4; 8 nucleotides match TRBD1. Germline CDR1 is LGHDT and CDR2 is YNNKEL (reference sequence). This CDR3 region has 15 residues. V lost 3 bases to trimming and J lost 8 bases; unmatched junction nucleotides: 8. Here the CDR3 reads CASSHVGQGDEKLFF. CDR3 nucleotide sequence: TGTGCCAGCAGCCATGTTGGACAGGGAGACGAAAAACTGTTTTTT. Full variable domain (missing parts from reference TRBV3-1 and TRBJ1-4): DTAVSQTPKYLVTQMGNDKSIKCEQNLGHDTMYWYKQDSKKFLKIMFSYNNKELIINETVPNRFSPKSPDKAHLNLHINSLELGDSAVYFCASSHVGQGDEKLFFGSGTQLSVL.

The rearrangement uses TRBV12-3 or TRBV12-4 and TRBJ1-2; no clear D. Trimming left V 5 bases short and J 8 bases short, with 12 bases between. The CDR3 sequence is 12 residues long. The CDR3 nucleotides read TGTGCCAGCAGTCCACCTCACGGGGGCTACACCTTC. It encodes CASSPPHGGYTF.

In its sample, this clonotype was seen many times. V and J are TRBV4-2 and TRBJ2-1, with TRBD1 matching 12 bases. The germline CDR1 and CDR2 sequences are LGHNA and YNFKEQ. With 1 base clipped from V and 10 bases from J, the junction kept 11 bases outside the gene matches. This CDR3 comprises 17 residues. The CDR3: CASSQVSGTGGSREQFF. Here the CDR3 DNA reads TGTGCCAGCAGCCAAGTCTCCGGGACAGGGGGCTCGAGGGAGCAGTTCTTC.

The V gene is TRBV7-2, the J gene TRBJ2-6, with D unclear. The CDR3 totals 15 residues. Trimming stripped 5 bases from V and 0 bases from J, with 8 bases between. Germline CDR1 and CDR2: SGHTA and FQGNSA. Here the CDR3 reads CASSPTRSGANVLTF. In nucleotides, the CDR3 is TGTGCCAGCAGCCCGACCCGCTCTGGGGCCAACGTCCTGACTTTC.

V is TRBV7-2 and J is TRBJ1-3; D is unresolved. The CDR3 extends over 15 amino acids. Germline CDR1 is SGHTA and CDR2 is FQGNSA. V was clipped by 2 bases and J by 0 bases, with 8 bases between them. Here the CDR3 DNA reads TGTGCCAGCAGCTTAACAGCGAGCTCTGGAAACACCATATATTTT. Translating gives CASSLTASSGNTIYF.

This clonotype was counted a few times. The chain couples TRBV10-3 to TRBJ1-1, with a tentative D call TRBD1 (5 bases). The CDR3 is 13 amino acids. Trimming removed 4 bases from V and 10 bases from J, with 16 bases in between. Germline assignment: CDR1 ENHRY and CDR2 SYGVKD. CDR3 residues: CAISVGTIQGAFF. DNA of the CDR3: TGTGCCATCAGTGTGGGGACCATCCAGGGAGCTTTCTTT.

This rearrangement joins TRBV13 to TRBJ2-2; no clear D. The CDR3 consists of 11 residues. CDR1 is PRHDT and CDR2 is FYEKMQ in the germline V gene (reference sequence). V was pared by 5 bases and J by 8 bases, with 6 bases between. CDR3 amino acids: CASSGKGELFF. In DNA form, the CDR3 reads TGTGCCAGCAGCGGGAAGGGGGAGCTGTTTTTT.

This clonotype was observed many times. This chain joins TRBV6-2 or TRBV6-3 and TRBJ2-2; unclear D gene. The CDR3 consists of 12 residues. The germline V and J ends were trimmed by 6 bases and 6 bases, with 8 bases remaining between them. CDR1 and CDR2 from the germline V gene are MNHEY and SVGEGT. Here the CDR3 DNA reads TGTGCCAGCAGCCAAGGATCCGGGGAGCTGTTTTTT. It yields the protein CASSQGSGELFF.

The rearrangement uses TRBV6-2 or TRBV6-3 and TRBJ2-7; 7 bases map to TRBD1. The CDR3 extends over 15 amino acids. The ends lost 2 bases at V and 10 bases at J; junction bases unmatched: 14. The germline V gene has CDR1 MNHEY and CDR2 SVGEGT. CDR3: CASSYPGTAGLYQYF. The CDR3 bases are TGTGCCAGCAGTTACCCCGGGACAGCCGGCTTATATCAGTACTTC.

The chain has TRBV20-1 and TRBJ1-3; D unclear. Trimming left V 0 bases short and J 0 bases short, with 9 bases between. Germline values: CDR1 DFQATT, CDR2 SNEGSKA (reference sequence). The CDR3 contains 15 residues. The CDR3 region is CSARDRYPSGNTIYF. CDR3 coding DNA: TGCAGTGCTAGAGATCGGTATCCCTCTGGAAACACCATATATTTT.

In this sample, this clonotype turned up a few times. The V gene is TRBV6-1, the J gene TRBJ2-5, with TRBD2 matching over 8 bases. The CDR3 covers 14 residues. J gave up 5 bases and V 3 bases, and 5 bases lay outside the gene matches. CDR1 and CDR2 from the germline V gene are MNHNS and SASEGT. CDR3 in amino acids: CASSEAGGRETQYF. CDR3 bases: TGTGCCAGCAGTGAGGCGGGGGGCAGGGAGACCCAGTACTTC.

This chain connects TRBV6-2 or TRBV6-3 to TRBJ2-7; tentatively, D is TRBD2 (5 bases). Per the germline V gene, CDR1 is MNHEY and CDR2 is SVGEGT. The CDR3 covers 12 residues. V lost 7 bases and J lost 9, with 16 bases in between. The CDR3, as DNA: TGTGCCAGCACCCGGGATGTTCGTCGGCAGTACTTC. Protein product: CASTRDVRRQYF.

V and J are TRBV11-1 and TRBJ2-4; 8 positions agree with TRBD2. After removal of 5 bases from V and 0 bases from J, the junction contained 15 bases not matched to a gene. In germline, CDR1 is SGHAT, CDR2 FQDESV (reference sequence). The CDR3 runs to 19 residues. The CDR3 region has the DNA TGTGCCAGCAGCACCGGGACGAGGTTTAGCGGGGCAGCCAAAAACATTCAGTACTTC. Translated: CASSTGTRFSGAAKNIQYF.

This clonotype was counted many times. The chain joins TRBV6-2 or TRBV6-3 to TRBJ2-1, with 9 bases lining up with TRBD2. Germline assignment: CDR1 MNHEY and CDR2 SVGEGT. The CDR3 loop spans 17 amino acids. Trimming at V came to 0 bases and at J to 8 bases, leaving 11 bases not matched to a gene. The CDR3: CASSYSKFGSGSHEQFF. DNA for the CDR3: TGTGCCAGCAGTTACTCGAAGTTTGGTAGCGGGAGTCATGAGCAGTTCTTC.